This entry lists 21 T cell receptor beta chains sequenced from one sample in a study of shared clonotypes between healthy human individuals. The table came from immunoSEQ multiplex PCR; TCRdb's copy has only in-frame clones and leaves some out. The data contain approximately 2.1 million clones, 85% to 95% of them seen just once; the ten biggest clones take up around 0.4%. Sequencing was carried out using naive CD4+ T cells from PBMCs. As for subset: CD45RA+ positively selected. These receptors were collected from a young man in good health. Some clones in this sample may be carry-over from other donors' samples.

The chain carries TRBV7-8 and TRBJ1-1; 8 nucleotides line up with TRBD1. Trimming removed 1 base from V and 4 bases from J; junction bases left unmatched: 8. The CDR3 runs to 16 residues. The germline gives CDR1 SGHVS, CDR2 FQNEAQ. The CDR3 DNA reads TGTGCCAGCAGCTTAGGCGGACAGGGAAGGGGCACTGAAGCTTTCTTT. Translating it yields CASSLGGQGRGTEAFF.

The V gene is TRBV7-2, the J gene TRBJ2-5, with 16 bases lining up with TRBD2. The germline CDR1 and CDR2 sequences are SGHTA and FQGNSA. The CDR3 runs 16 residues. With 5 bases clipped from V and 5 bases from J, the junction kept 5 bases outside the gene matches. Written as DNA, the CDR3 is TGTGCCAGCAGCATACCGGGACTAGCGGGAGGGGAGACCCAGTACTTC. It encodes CASSIPGLAGGETQYF.

The chain couples TRBV30 to TRBJ2-7; D gene unclear. Per germline, CDR1 GTSNPN and CDR2 SVGIG (reference sequence). There are 10 residues in the CDR3. V lost 5 bases and J lost 5, with 7 bases in between. This chain's CDR3 is CAWGVNEQYF. The CDR3 DNA reads as TGTGCCTGGGGGGTGAACGAGCAGTACTTC.

This chain links TRBV11-2 with TRBJ2-1; 8 bases map to TRBD2. The CDR3 has 16 residues. Germline CDR1 SGHAT, CDR2 FQNNGV. The J segment lost 5 bases and the V segment lost 5 bases, leaving 11 bases of the junction unmatched. DNA of the CDR3: TGTGCCAGCAGCCCCTTCAGCGGGAGTACCCACAATGAGCAGTTCTTC. Translated: CASSPFSGSTHNEQFF. The whole variable domain, filled in from reference TRBV11-2 and TRBJ2-1, reads EAGVAQSPRYKIIEKRQSVAFWCNPISGHATLYWYQQILGQGPKLLIQFQNNGVVDDSQLPKDRFSAERLKGVDSTLKIQPAKLEDSAVYLCASSPFSGSTHNEQFFGPGTRLTVL.

J is TRBJ2-5 and V is TRBV11-2; possible D gene TRBD1, 5 bases. V was cut by 1 base and J by 4 bases, with 13 bases left in between. Per germline, CDR1 SGHAT and CDR2 FQNNGV. The CDR3 consists of 15 residues. CDR3 nucleotides: TGTGCCAGCAGCTTAGGGGTGGGGCAGGGAGAGACCCAGTACTTC. Protein product: CASSLGVGQGETQYF.

V is TRBV5-1 and J is TRBJ2-7, with D tentatively TRBD2 (6 bases). From germline, CDR1 is SGHRS and CDR2 YFSETQ. Between the trimmed V and J ends, which lost 0 bases and 5 bases, there was a span of 12 bases. This CDR3 is built from 14 residues. The CDR3 DNA follows: TGCGCCAGCAGCTTGGCGGAGGGTTGGAACGAGCAGTACTTC. As protein: CASSLAEGWNEQYF.

This CDR3 is CASSYNPAGSNTEAFF. The CDR3 DNA reads as TGTGCCAGCAGTTACAACCCCGCAGGCTCGAACACTGAAGCTTTCTTT. The rearrangement joins TRBV6-6 to TRBJ1-1; no clear D gene. The CDR3 runs 16 residues. Trimming stripped 2 bases from V and 1 base from J, with 14 bases between. Germline V lookup: CDR1 MNHNY, CDR2 SVGAGI (reference sequence).

The gene calls are TRBV5-4 and TRBJ1-3, with D possibly TRBD1 on 6 matching bases. CDR1 and CDR2 from the germline V gene are SGHNT and YYREEE (reference sequence). The CDR3 is 16 amino acids. Trimming took 0 bases from V and 0 from J, leaving 10 bases between them. The CDR3 DNA sequence: TGTGCCAGCAGCTTGGTGGGGGCACCCTCTGGAAACACCATATATTTT. The encoded protein is CASSLVGAPSGNTIYF.

The rearrangement uses TRBV14 and TRBJ2-7, with D possibly matching TRBD1 (6 bases). Trimming left V 4 bases short and J 6 bases short, with 19 bases between. From germline, CDR1 is SGHDN and CDR2 FVKESK. This CDR3 region has 15 residues. CDR3 loop: CASSRPGQFALEQYF. The DNA for the CDR3 is TGTGCCAGCAGCCGACCAGGACAGTTTGCTCTCGAGCAGTACTTC.

This chain connects TRBV6-5 to TRBJ2-7, with 14 bases fitting TRBD2. The germline gives CDR1 MNHEY, CDR2 SVGAGI. The V gene end was trimmed by 8 bases and the J gene end by 7 bases; junction bases not matched to a gene: 7. This CDR3 comprises 14 residues. The CDR3 DNA is TGTGCCAGCCGGACTAGCGGGAGGCAAGGAGAGCAGTACTTC. This gives the protein CASRTSGRQGEQYF.

This rearrangement joins TRBV9 to TRBJ2-7; D is perhaps TRBD2 (6 bases). Trimming cost V 0 bases and J 4 bases, with 14 bases left between them. This CDR3 has 15 residues. Germline lookup yields CDR1 SGDLS and CDR2 YYNGEE. The DNA for the CDR3 is TGTGCCAGCAGCGTAGAACGGGAGAGTGGGTACGAGCAGTACTTC. Protein sequence: CASSVERESGYEQYF.

V is TRBV9 and J is TRBJ2-3; the D is unclear. Looked up from germline, CDR1 is SGDLS and CDR2 is YYNGEE. CDR3 length: 16 residues. Between the trimmed V and J ends, which lost 1 base and 2 bases, there was a span of 14 bases. The CDR3 sequence: CASSVLADTSTDTQYF. CDR3 DNA: TGTGCCAGCAGCGTACTTGCGGATACATCCACAGATACGCAGTATTTT. Using reference TRBV9 and TRBJ2-3 for the parts outside the CDR3, the full variable domain is DSGVTQTPKHLITATGQRVTLRCSPRSGDLSVYWYQQSLDQGLQFLIQYYNGEERAKGNILERFSAQQFPDLHSELNLSSLELGDSALYFCASSVLADTSTDTQYFGPGTRLTVL.

The chain joins TRBV19 to TRBJ2-3; the D gene is possibly TRBD2 (6 bases). Germline CDR1 is LNHDA and CDR2 is SQIVND (reference sequence). The CDR3 covers 13 residues. V gave up 6 bases and J gave up 3 bases, with 10 bases separating them. The CDR3 coding sequence is TGTGCCAGTAGCGGGAGAGATACAGATACGCAGTATTTT. It encodes CASSGRDTDTQYF.

This rearrangement joins TRBV4-1 to TRBJ1-6, with TRBD1 matching over 8 bases. This CDR3 comprises 15 residues. Germline CDR1 reads MGHRA; CDR2 reads YSYEKL. J gave up 8 bases and V 4 bases, and 7 bases lay outside the gene matches. In DNA form, the CDR3 reads TGCGCCAGCAGCCGGCCGGACAGGGATCATTCACCCCTCCACTTT. Protein product: CASSRPDRDHSPLHF.

CDR3 protein: CASSSRTGGLTTNEKLFF. The CDR3 DNA is TGTGCCAGTAGTTCCCGGACAGGGGGCTTAACGACTAATGAAAAACTGTTTTTT. This sequence joins TRBV19 and TRBJ1-4; TRBD1 matches at 11 bases. After removal of 5 bases from V and 2 bases from J, the junction contained 10 bases not matched to a gene. CDR1 LNHDA and CDR2 SQIVND come from the germline V gene (reference sequence). The CDR3 covers 18 residues.

The chain joins TRBV11-2 to TRBJ2-5; unclear D gene. The DNA end lines up better with TRBJ2-7; the J call may be wrong. In germline, CDR1 is SGHAT, CDR2 FQNNGV. The CDR3 sequence is 11 residues long. The CDR3 DNA follows: TGTGCCAGCAGCTCCCTCTACGAGCAGTACTTC. It yields the protein CASSSLYEQYF.

J is TRBJ2-7 and V is TRBV7-9; maybe TRBD1 (5 bases). Deletions cut 4 bases from V and 2 bases from J, with 18 bases between. Germline values: CDR1 SEHNR, CDR2 FQNEAQ (reference sequence). The CDR3 runs 16 residues. CDR3 protein: CASSSPEYRTTYEQYF. The CDR3 DNA is TGTGCCAGCAGCTCCCCAGAGTACAGGACAACCTACGAGCAGTACTTC.

This rearrangement joins TRBV7-2 to TRBJ1-2; D remains ambiguous. This CDR3 is built from 15 residues. CDR1 SGHTA and CDR2 FQGNSA come from the germline V gene. V lost 5 bases to trimming and J lost 0 bases, with 13 bases between them. CDR3 loop: CASSLLGLANYGYTF. The CDR3 DNA follows: TGTGCCAGCAGCCTATTAGGACTGGCTAACTATGGCTACACCTTC.

The chain uses TRBV5-4 and TRBJ1-2; TRBD1 aligns across 7 bases. The trim removed 1 base at V and 5 bases at J, leaving 11 bases unmatched. This CDR3 is built from 16 residues. Germline V gene data show CDR1 as SGHNT and CDR2 as YYREEE (reference sequence). CDR3 in DNA: TGTGCCAGCAGCTTGTGGAGGACAGGTTCCCTATATGGCTACACCTTC. Encoded protein: CASSLWRTGSLYGYTF.

The CDR3 DNA follows: TGCAGCGTTGCCAGGAGACTAGCGGGGGACTACAATGAGCAGTTCTTC. Translated, it gives CSVARRLAGDYNEQFF. This chain uses TRBV29-1 with TRBJ2-1, with 12 bases fitting TRBD2. The trim removed 4 bases at V and 3 bases at J, leaving 7 bases unmatched. This CDR3 is built from 16 residues. CDR1 is SQVTM, CDR2 ANQGSEA, per germline.

This clone was seen only once. The chain joins TRBV9 to TRBJ2-2; D is uncertain. The CDR3 covers 12 residues. With 0 bases removed from V and 7 bases from J, the gap between germline ends came to 4 bases. Germline CDR1 SGDLS, CDR2 YYNGEE. The CDR3 region is CASSVVFGELFF. Written as DNA, the CDR3 is TGTGCCAGCAGCGTAGTGTTCGGGGAGCTGTTTTTT.